These 8 T cell receptor beta chains were sequenced from one sample in a study of CXCR3-negative and CXCR3-positive naive CD8 T cells. Via 5' RACE with UMI labels, TRB cDNA libraries were prepared. TCRdb re-called the 5' RACE reads and catalogs CDR3 proteins one per entry, DNA excluded. The sample table sets out 130,000 or so distinct CDR3 sequences. The sample comprised naive CXCR3- CD8+ T cells from blood. The sample's subset: CD45RO-CCR7+CD27+CD95- naive CD8+ T cells lacking CXCR3 (TNR3-). These receptors came from a human donor in good health. Some clones in this sample may be carry-over from other donors' samples.

The V gene is TRBV6-2 or TRBV6-3, the J gene TRBJ2-7; TCRdb's D call of TRBD1 is untestable without DNA. Per the germline V gene, CDR1 is MNHEY and CDR2 is SVGEGT. This CDR3 has 13 amino acids. This CDR3 is CASSPGSPYEQYF.

This chain joins TRBV9 and TRBJ2-1; TCRdb's assignment of TRBD2 cannot be checked, as there is no DNA. This CDR3 has 21 amino acids. The V gene's germline CDR1 is SGDLS and CDR2 YYNGEE. This CDR3 is CASSVVRPGLAGAGSGNEQFF.

The CDR3 sequence: CAISGPDRGISHPTYEQYF. The chain links TRBV10-3 to TRBJ2-7; lacking DNA, the TRBD1 call made by TCRdb goes unchecked. Germline V gene lookup returns CDR1 ENHRY and CDR2 SYGVKD. This CDR3 is 19 amino acids long.

CDR3: CASSLLGGANTEAFF. The V gene is TRBV7-6, the J gene TRBJ1-1; TCRdb designates TRBD1, a call that cannot be tested without DNA. The CDR3 is 15 residues long. The germline V gene encodes CDR1 SGHVS and CDR2 FNYEAQ.

The chain employs TRBV7-6 and TRBJ2-3; TCRdb names TRBD2, which stays unverified in the absence of DNA. The CDR3 has 17 residues. CDR1 is SGHVS and CDR2 is FNYEAQ in the germline V gene. The CDR3 loop is CASSSQEGVNPTDTQYF.

V usage is TRBV14 and J usage is TRBJ2-5; absent DNA, TCRdb's TRBD1 call cannot be checked. In germline, CDR1 is SGHDN, CDR2 FVKESK. The CDR3 is 18 residues long. Here the CDR3 reads CASSQGIPGWGKKETQYF.

The J gene is TRBJ1-2, the V gene TRBV27; lacking DNA, the TRBD1 call made by TCRdb goes unchecked. The CDR3 is 12 amino acids. Germline assignment: CDR1 MNHEY and CDR2 SMNVEV (reference sequence). CDR3 in amino acids: CASRGEGYGYTF.

The chain couples TRBV25-1 to TRBJ2-7; with no DNA, the TCRdb D assignment of TRBD2 cannot be verified. CDR3 length equals 14 residues. CDR1 and CDR2 from the germline V gene are MGHDK and SYGVNS. Here the CDR3 reads CASSEPGLVYEQYF.